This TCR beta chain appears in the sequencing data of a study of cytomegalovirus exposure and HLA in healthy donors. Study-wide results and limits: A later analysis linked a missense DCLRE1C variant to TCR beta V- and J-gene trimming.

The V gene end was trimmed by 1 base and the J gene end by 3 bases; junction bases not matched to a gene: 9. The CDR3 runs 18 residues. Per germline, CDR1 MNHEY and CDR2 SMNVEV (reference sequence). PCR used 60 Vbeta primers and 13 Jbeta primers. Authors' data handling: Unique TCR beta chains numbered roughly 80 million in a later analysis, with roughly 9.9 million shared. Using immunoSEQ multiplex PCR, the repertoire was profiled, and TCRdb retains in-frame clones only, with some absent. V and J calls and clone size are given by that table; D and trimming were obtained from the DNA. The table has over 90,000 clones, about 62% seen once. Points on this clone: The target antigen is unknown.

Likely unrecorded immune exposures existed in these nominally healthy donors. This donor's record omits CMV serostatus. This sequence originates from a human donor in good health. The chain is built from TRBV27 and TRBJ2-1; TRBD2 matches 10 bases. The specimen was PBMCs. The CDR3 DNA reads TGTGCCAGCAGTTTATTAACTCTAGCGGGAGAGGGCTACAATGAGCAGTTCTTC. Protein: CASSLLTLAGEGYNEQFF.